Following are 12 T cell receptor beta chains from one sample sequenced in a study of T cell responses to AZD1222 COVID-19 vaccine. Method: immunoSEQ multiplex PCR; TCRdb's copy keeps in-frame clones and lacks some. The sample yields around 130,000 clones, approximately 94% seen once. Specimen: peripheral blood, collected on day 0 of AZD1222 vaccination. The receptors were gathered from an adult in good health.

The chain has TRBV6-1 and TRBJ1-1, with D possibly matching TRBD1 (6 bases). The CDR3 loop spans 14 amino acids. The germline V and J ends were trimmed by 0 bases and 4 bases, with 9 bases remaining between them. Germline CDR1 reads MNHNS; CDR2 reads SASEGT. The chain's CDR3 is CASSEAGGSTEAFF. DNA for the CDR3: TGTGCCAGCAGTGAAGCAGGGGGGAGCACTGAAGCTTTCTTT.

The chain is built from TRBV11-2 and TRBJ2-1, with a tentative D call TRBD2 (6 bases). CDR1 and CDR2 (germline): SGHAT, FQNNGV. The CDR3 length is 14 residues. With 5 bases removed from V and 5 bases from J, the gap between germline ends came to 13 bases. The CDR3 protein is CASSRLRGDNEQFF. The CDR3 bases are TGTGCCAGCAGCCGACTGCGGGGCGACAATGAGCAGTTCTTC.

This clone was seen a single time. The chain has TRBV6-6 and TRBJ1-1; 11 nucleotides line up with TRBD1. The CDR3 covers 16 residues. Germline trimming cut 0 bases from V and 5 bases from J; bases unmatched to any gene: 5. CDR1 MNHNY and CDR2 SVGAGI come from the germline V gene (reference sequence). The DNA of the CDR3 is TGTGCCAGCAGTTACTCGAAGGGACAGGGGGGTACTGAAGCTTTCTTT. Amino acids: CASSYSKGQGGTEAFF.

The chain is built from TRBV19 and TRBJ1-5; TRBD1 matches 10 bases. The J segment lost 6 bases and the V segment lost 3 bases, leaving 2 bases of the junction unmatched. Per germline, CDR1 LNHDA and CDR2 SQIVND (reference sequence). This CDR3 spans 14 amino acids. For the CDR3, the DNA is TGTGCCAGTAGTATGGGGACAGGGGTTCAGCCCCAGCATTTT. This sequence encodes CASSMGTGVQPQHF.

The chain joins TRBV7-6 to TRBJ1-1; D remains ambiguous. The V end was cut by 0 bases, the J end by 6 bases, with 17 bases between. CDR1 SGHVS and CDR2 FNYEAQ come from the germline V gene. This CDR3 region has 16 residues. The CDR3 sequence is CASSLAQVGLGPEAFF. The DNA for the CDR3 is TGTGCCAGCAGCTTAGCGCAGGTGGGATTAGGGCCTGAAGCTTTCTTT.

This sequence joins TRBV11-1 and TRBJ2-1; TRBD2 matches 11 bases. The V gene end was trimmed by 2 bases and the J gene end by 7 bases; junction bases not matched to a gene: 4. The CDR3 contains 15 residues. Germline-derived CDR1 and CDR2 are SGHAT and FQDESV (reference sequence). CDR3 sequence (DNA): TGTGCCAGCAGCTTAACTAGCGGGAGTGAGAATGAGCAGTTCTTC. It is translated as CASSLTSGSENEQFF.

This chain links TRBV28 with TRBJ1-1; D gene unclear. V lost 3 bases, J lost 1 base, and 6 bases lay in between. This CDR3 has 13 residues. Germline V gives CDR1 MDHEN, CDR2 SYDVKM. CDR3 region: CASSFHANTEAFF. In DNA, the CDR3 is TGTGCCAGCAGTTTTCACGCGAACACTGAAGCTTTCTTT.

The gene calls are TRBV14 and TRBJ2-5; 9 bases match TRBD2. V lost 6 bases to trimming and J lost 1 base; unmatched junction nucleotides: 15. Germline CDR1 SGHDN, CDR2 FVKESK. This CDR3 has 18 residues. The CDR3 DNA is TGTGCCAGCAGAACCGGGACTAGCCTACGGAATAGCCAAGAGACCCAGTACTTC. This sequence encodes CASRTGTSLRNSQETQYF.

The rearrangement joins TRBV7-9 to TRBJ1-6; perhaps TRBD1 as D (6 bases). The germline V gene encodes CDR1 SEHNR and CDR2 FQNEAQ (reference sequence). Trimming stripped 5 bases from V and 12 bases from J, with 14 bases between. The CDR3 is 13 amino acids. The CDR3 region is CASSAQGPGPLHF. The CDR3 DNA follows: TGTGCCAGCAGCGCCCAGGGGCCGGGACCCCTCCACTTT.

This chain joins TRBV28 and TRBJ2-7; D might be TRBD1 or TRBD2, each matching 5 bases. V lost 5 bases to trimming and J lost 2 bases, with 16 bases between them. The germline V gene has CDR1 MDHEN and CDR2 SYDVKM. The CDR3 contains 15 residues. The CDR3 protein is CASSAPGRLTYEQYF. The CDR3 DNA is TGTGCCAGCAGTGCACCGGGACGCCTAACCTACGAGCAGTACTTC. The full variable domain, rest sourced from reference TRBV28 and TRBJ2-7, is DVKVTQSSRYLVKRTGEKVFLECVQDMDHENMFWYRQDPGLGLRLIYFSYDVKMKEKGDIPEGYSVSREKKERFSLILESASTNQTSMYLCASSAPGRLTYEQYFGPGTRLTVT.

This clone has only one observation. This rearrangement joins TRBV11-2 to TRBJ1-5; no reliable D call. The ends were cut back, 0 bases at V and 6 bases at J, with 6 bases in the middle. The CDR3 has 13 amino acids. Germline CDR1 SGHAT, CDR2 FQNNGV. CDR3 DNA sequence: TGTGCCAGCAGCTTAGATCCCGCTCAGCCCCAGCATTTT. Translating gives CASSLDPAQPQHF.

The rearrangement links TRBV19 to TRBJ1-1, with 8 positions matching TRBD1. The V gene end was trimmed by 8 bases and the J gene end by 3 bases; junction bases not matched to a gene: 8. CDR1 is LNHDA and CDR2 is SQIVND in the germline V gene (reference sequence). The CDR3 is 14 amino acids. Written as DNA, the CDR3 is TGTGCCAGTCGAACTCCAGGGGGCTACACTGAAGCTTTCTTT. Its protein is CASRTPGGYTEAFF.